This T cell receptor (beta chain) was identified during a study of blood T cells in healthy people across ages. Study-level background: Researchers report that template switching captured about one barcoded beta molecule per two T cells. Study-wide findings and caveats: It was held that the diversity estimates obtained from one million T cells were underestimates. Both naive CD4+ cell counts and diversity were greater in long-lived donors than in aged donors. Older age went with lower TCR beta diversity per million T cells, in a roughly linear way.

The V end was cut by 5 bases, the J end by 6 bases, with 17 bases between. Germline CDR1 reads SGHVS; CDR2 reads FQNEAQ. This CDR3 region has 15 residues. The use of a sample-barcoded 5' primer and a J-beta primer mix characterized a second PCR of roughly 7 to 12 cycles. TCRdb recomputed calls from the 5' RACE reads with MiXCR, one row per CDR3 protein. The table lists about 1.6 million distinct CDR3 sequences, about 35% of them singletons. This clonotype was counted only a few times. Its antigen remains unknown. The chain combines TRBV7-8 with TRBJ2-1; D may be TRBD2 (6 bases). The sequence came from a woman in her twenties or thirties in good health. The specimen was blood. The CDR3 protein is CASSPIAALANEQFF. The DNA for the CDR3 is TGTGCCAGCAGCCCCATAGCGGCTCTGGCCAATGAGCAGTTCTTC.